Below, 17 T cell receptor beta chains from the same sample are listed, as sequenced in a study of T-cell memory formation after mild COVID-19. In TCRdb, the 5' RACE reads were re-called with MiXCR into one record per CDR3 protein. The sample includes some 320,000 distinct CDR3 sequences, more than 13% of them seen just once. Input material: PBMCs or a T cell subset sorted from them (not recorded which). Receptor source: a man aged 18 to 30 who had mild COVID-19 (a few samples of this study predate the infection). Cell type and time point are not known.

In its sample, this clonotype was seen a few times. This chain joins TRBV7-8 and TRBJ2-1; D remains unclear. Germline CDR1 is SGHVS and CDR2 is FQNEAQ. V gave up 5 bases and J gave up 6 bases, with 14 bases separating them. CDR3 size: 14 residues. In DNA form, the CDR3 reads TGTGCCAGCAGCCCCCACCTCCAGGCCAATGAGCAGTTCTTC. It codes for CASSPHLQANEQFF.

This clonotype was picked up a small number of times. V usage is TRBV7-3 and J usage is TRBJ2-5; 7 bases match TRBD2. This CDR3 has 15 residues. Germline V gene sequence: CDR1 SGHTA, CDR2 FQGTGA. V gave up 6 bases and J gave up 2 bases; unmatched junction bases: 9. The CDR3 loop is CASRVGGGPQETQYF. The CDR3 bases are TGTGCCAGCAGGGTTGGGGGGGGACCTCAAGAGACCCAGTACTTC.

This clonotype was counted only a few times. The V call is TRBV11-2, the J call TRBJ1-1; unclear D gene. The CDR3 sequence is 13 residues long. V was trimmed by 8 bases and J by 8 bases, leaving 18 bases between them. Germline CDR1 and CDR2: SGHAT and FQNNGV. The DNA for the CDR3 is TGTGCCAGCTCCCAGACGGCAAGTGGCGAAGCTTTCTTT. It encodes CASSQTASGEAFF.

The rearrangement uses TRBV24-1 and TRBJ1-1; possible D gene TRBD1, 5 bases. Germline CDR1 is KGHDR and CDR2 is SFDVKD. Trimming cost V 7 bases and J 5 bases, with 13 bases left between them. The CDR3 sequence is 13 residues long. CDR3 region: CATSRAGYTEAFF. CDR3 DNA: TGTGCCACCAGCAGGGCAGGGTATACTGAAGCTTTCTTT.

This clonotype showed up just a few times. This chain joins TRBV12-3 or TRBV12-4 and TRBJ1-2; TRBD1 aligns across 11 bases. This CDR3 region has 14 residues. V shed 5 bases, J shed 4 bases, and the junction held 3 bases outside the gene matches. The CDR3 nucleotides read TGTGCCAGCAGTGGACAGGGGGCCGGCTATGGCTACACCTTC. Residues: CASSGQGAGYGYTF.

This clonotype was observed a handful of times. V gene TRBV6-2 or TRBV6-3 combines with J gene TRBJ2-1; possible D gene TRBD2, 6 bases. The germline CDR1 and CDR2 sequences are MNHEY and SVGEGT. V was shortened by 4 bases and J by 8 bases, with 9 bases between the two germline ends. The length of the CDR3 is 12 residues. CDR3 in amino acids: CASSLADYEQFF. CDR3 DNA sequence: TGTGCCAGCAGTTTAGCGGATTATGAGCAGTTCTTC.

The chain carries TRBV20-1 and TRBJ1-4; no firm D call. This CDR3 region has 10 residues. The V end lost 1 base, the J end lost 8 bases, and 2 bases lay between the germline ends. Germline V lookup: CDR1 DFQATT, CDR2 SNEGSKA (reference sequence). CDR3 in amino acids: CSARGEKLFF. The CDR3 DNA follows: TGCAGTGCTAGAGGGGAAAAACTGTTTTTT.

This clonotype has just one count. V usage is TRBV7-9 and J usage is TRBJ2-1, with unresolved D. The CDR3 is 13 amino acids. Germline CDR1 SEHNR, CDR2 FQNEAQ (reference sequence). The ends were cut back, 1 base at V and 10 bases at J, with 11 bases in the middle. DNA for the CDR3: TGTGCCAGCAGCTTAGTCCTTCCGCCCGAGCAGTTCTTC. Its protein product is CASSLVLPPEQFF.

The chain joins TRBV4-1 to TRBJ1-2, with D unclear. Deletions cut 4 bases from V and 4 bases from J, with 13 bases between. This CDR3 contains 14 residues. CDR1 and CDR2 from the germline V gene are MGHRA and YSYEKL. CDR3 in amino acids: CASSPSGGGYGYTF. The CDR3 region has the DNA TGCGCCAGCAGCCCCTCGGGCGGCGGCTATGGCTACACCTTC.

V usage is TRBV5-1 and J usage is TRBJ2-1; 12 bases line up with TRBD2. With V trimmed by 1 base and J by 4 bases, 6 bases remained unmatched. Germline V lookup: CDR1 SGHRS, CDR2 YFSETQ. CDR3 length: 17 amino acids. CDR3: CASSLSPTSGGYNEQFF. Written as DNA, the CDR3 is TGCGCCAGCAGCTTGTCCCCGACTAGCGGGGGTTACAATGAGCAGTTCTTC. Drawing the rest from reference TRBV5-1 and TRBJ2-1, the complete variable domain is KAGVTQTPRYLIKTRGQQVTLSCSPISGHRSVSWYQQTPGQGLQFLFEYFSETQRNKGNFPGRFSGRQFSNSRSEMNVSTLELGDSALYLCASSLSPTSGGYNEQFFGPGTRLTVL.

This clonotype has more than one count but fewer than ten. This chain connects TRBV28 to TRBJ1-1, with D maybe TRBD1 (5 bases). The CDR3 has 13 residues. The germline V and J ends were trimmed by 1 base and 10 bases, with 13 bases remaining between them. Germline lookup yields CDR1 MDHEN and CDR2 SYDVKM. As DNA, the CDR3 is TGTGCCAGCAGTTTATTTATGGGGGTCGTAGCTTTCTTT. Translating it yields CASSLFMGVVAFF.

The J gene is TRBJ2-2, the V gene TRBV18; D not certain. Germline lookup yields CDR1 KGHSH and CDR2 LQKENI. The CDR3 runs 16 residues. Trimming stripped 2 bases from V and 2 bases from J, with 12 bases between. The chain's CDR3 is CASSPIPLPNTGELFF. Written as DNA, the CDR3 is TGTGCCAGCTCACCAATTCCACTACCCAACACCGGGGAGCTGTTTTTT.

The V and J genes are TRBV27 and TRBJ1-2; 7 nucleotides align to TRBD1. This CDR3 spans 14 amino acids. Germline trimming cut 2 bases from V and 7 bases from J; bases unmatched to any gene: 7. The V gene's germline CDR1 is MNHEY and CDR2 SMNVEV (reference sequence). The CDR3 is CASSLSLGTVGYTF. Written as DNA, the CDR3 is TGTGCCAGCAGTTTAAGCCTCGGGACAGTTGGCTACACCTTC.

The rearrangement uses TRBV3-1 and TRBJ2-7, with 7 positions matching TRBD2. There are 13 residues in the CDR3. V gave up 3 bases and J gave up 1 base; unmatched junction bases: 0. Germline V gene data show CDR1 as LGHDT and CDR2 as YNNKEL (reference sequence). The CDR3 loop reads CASSQGLSYEQYF. The CDR3 DNA is TGTGCCAGCAGCCAGGGACTATCCTACGAGCAGTACTTC.

This chain links TRBV7-2 with TRBJ2-1; 7 nucleotides agree with TRBD1. The CDR3 runs to 17 residues. Looked up from germline, CDR1 is SGHTA and CDR2 is FQGNSA. V shed 3 bases and J 7 bases; nucleotides not matched to a gene: 15. The CDR3 nucleotides are TGTGCCAGCAGCTTTTCAGAATCCAGGGGGTTCAGAAATGAGCAGTTCTTC. It is translated as CASSFSESRGFRNEQFF.

This clonotype appeared a few times. The chain carries TRBV24-1 and TRBJ2-7; D possibly corresponds to TRBD1 (5 bases). This CDR3 comprises 13 residues. Germline values: CDR1 KGHDR, CDR2 SFDVKD. V lost 8 bases to trimming and J lost 3 bases, with 13 bases between them. The CDR3 nucleotides are TGTGCCACCACTCTGCCAGGGTTCTACGAGCAGTACGTC. Its translation is CATTLPGFYEQYV.

The rearrangement links TRBV20-1 to TRBJ2-7; 7 nucleotides agree with TRBD2. The CDR3 consists of 16 residues. CDR1 is DFQATT, CDR2 SNEGSKA, per germline (reference sequence). The V gene end was trimmed by 0 bases and the J gene end by 2 bases; junction bases not matched to a gene: 10. CDR3 sequence (DNA): TGCAGTGCTAGAGATGCTCTGGCGGGGGTGACCTACGAGCAGTACTTC. It codes for CSARDALAGVTYEQYF.